These 9 T cell receptor beta chains originate from one sample sequenced in a study of blood T cells in healthy people across ages. A sample-barcoded 5' primer and a J-beta primer mix were used in a second PCR of roughly 6 to 11 cycles. TCRdb re-called the 5' RACE reads with MiXCR, one entry per CDR3 protein. Of roughly 800,000 distinct CDR3 sequences listed, 30% to 45% are singletons. The sequenced material came from blood. The receptor set was obtained from a man aged 18 to 35 in good health.

Ten or more counts support this clonotype. V is TRBV20-1 and J is TRBJ2-7; 9 nucleotides agree with TRBD1. The DNA end is a closer match to TRBJ2-5, so the J assignment may be wrong. The CDR3 has 14 residues. Germline-derived CDR1 and CDR2 are DFQATT and SNEGSKA (reference sequence). This CDR3 is CSARFYRGRETQYF. The CDR3 DNA reads TGCAGTGCTAGATTTTACAGGGGGCGAGAGACCCAGTACTTC.

This clonotype has a single count. A much larger clone lies a single base off, so this may be a read error. This chain uses TRBV10-3 with TRBJ2-7, with D perhaps matching TRBD2 (5 bases). Germline lookup yields CDR1 ENHRY and CDR2 SYGVKD. This CDR3 has 15 amino acids. Trimming cost V 0 bases and J 0 bases, with 9 bases left between them. CDR3 in DNA: TGTGCCATCAGTGAGTCCCCGGGGAGCTCCTACGAGCAGTACTTC. The encoded protein is CAISESPGSSYEQYF.

In the case of this clonotype: Being one base from a much bigger clone, this may be a read error. The chain recombines TRBV4-1 with TRBJ2-7, with a weak D call TRBD1 (6 bases). This CDR3 spans 13 amino acids. CDR1 is MGHRA, CDR2 YSYEKL, per germline. V lost 1 base to trimming and J lost 7 bases, with 11 bases between them. The DNA of the CDR3 is TGCGCCAGCAGCCAAGCCAGGGACAATGAGCAGTACTTC. It codes for CASSQARDNEQYF.

This clonotype occurred once. The V gene is TRBV12-3 or TRBV12-4, the J gene TRBJ1-6; no definite D call. The CDR3 is 15 amino acids. Deletions cut 10 bases from V and 0 bases from J, with 13 bases between. The CDR3 DNA follows: TGTGCCACTGCTTCTCGGGGCTCCTATAATTCACCCCTCCACTTT. It is translated as CATASRGSYNSPLHF.

At least ten counts were recorded for this clonotype. The chain is built from TRBV9 and TRBJ2-3, with D tentatively TRBD2 (6 bases). The CDR3 runs to 16 residues. Per germline, CDR1 SGDLS and CDR2 YYNGEE. V gave up 0 bases and J gave up 2 bases, with 13 bases separating them. The CDR3 reads CASSVGDSAHTDTQYF. CDR3 DNA: TGTGCCAGCAGCGTAGGGGACTCCGCCCACACAGATACGCAGTATTTT.

The V call is TRBV5-1, the J call TRBJ1-2; D gene uncertain. V was clipped by 1 base and J by 4 bases, with 14 bases between them. The germline gives CDR1 SGHRS, CDR2 YFSETQ. The CDR3 is 15 residues long. The CDR3 nucleotides read TGCGCCAGCAGCTTGTCTACTCCGACCAGCTATGGCTACACCTTC. Its protein is CASSLSTPTSYGYTF.

The CDR3 sequence is CASSTTGAGNTEAFF. CDR3 nucleotide sequence: TGTGCCAGCAGCACTACAGGGGCGGGGAACACTGAAGCTTTCTTT. V and J are TRBV6-6 and TRBJ1-1, with TRBD1 matching 7 bases. This CDR3 contains 15 residues. Trimming removed 6 bases from V and 1 base from J; junction bases left unmatched: 8. Germline V gene data show CDR1 as MNHNY and CDR2 as SVGAGI (reference sequence).

In this sample, this clonotype turned up many times. V usage is TRBV18 and J usage is TRBJ2-5, with D possibly TRBD1 on 5 matching bases. Trimming took 4 bases from V and 5 from J, leaving 17 bases between them. This CDR3 region has 15 residues. CDR1 KGHSH and CDR2 LQKENI come from the germline V gene. This chain's CDR3 is CASSHLIGARETQYF. DNA for the CDR3: TGTGCCAGCTCACACCTTATAGGGGCAAGGGAGACCCAGTACTTC. Variable domain in full (rest from reference TRBV18 and TRBJ2-5): NAGVMQNPRHLVRRRGQEARLRCSPMKGHSHVYWYRQLPEEGLKFMVYLQKENIIDESGMPKERFSAEFPKEGPSILRIQQVVRGDSAAYFCASSHLIGARETQYFGPGTRLLVL.

There are a few counts of this clonotype. Possible read error: a much larger clone is one base away. The rearrangement links TRBV20-1 to TRBJ2-3, with D possibly TRBD1 on 6 matching bases. The V end was cut by 4 bases, the J end by 2 bases, with 16 bases between. CDR1 and CDR2 (germline): DFQATT, SNEGSKA (reference sequence). This CDR3 contains 15 residues. CDR3 DNA: TGCAGTGCTATGATTGGGGGCGGGCACACAGATACGCAGTATTTT. This sequence encodes CSAMIGGGHTDTQYF.